The clone carrying this TCR beta chain came up many times. TCRdb itself ran the 5' RACE reads through MiXCR, one entry per CDR3 protein. The repertoire holds 200,000 to 300,000 distinct CDR3 sequences, with about an eighth as singletons. This sample stems from a study of identical twins. The trim removed 4 bases at V and 4 bases at J, leaving 8 bases unmatched. CDR3 length: 15 residues. CDR1 and CDR2 (germline): SGHDT, YYEEEE. These data were also reused for a study on yellow fever vaccine responses in identical twins.

This sequence joins TRBV5-6 and TRBJ2-3; 8 bases are a match to TRBD1. Sample: memory (CD45RO+) T cells sorted from blood. The TCR comes from a young woman in good health. CDR3 loop: CASSAGTGWADTQYF. The CDR3 DNA follows: TGTGCCAGCAGCGCAGGGACAGGCTGGGCAGATACGCAGTATTTT.